This TCR beta chain was profiled in a study of blood T cell repertoires in COVID-19. Study details: Both acute and convalescent COVID-19 samples were obtained from the United States, Italy and Spain. The analysed material was cDNA or gDNA that came from T cells, B-cell-depleted T cells, or PBMCs.

Participants, roughly 18 to 90 years old, spanned about 26 US areas. Trimming at V came to 6 bases and at J to 8 bases, leaving 7 bases not matched to a gene. CDR1 WSHSY and CDR2 SAAADI come from the germline V gene. This CDR3 is built from 14 residues. Per the study methods: How many nucleated cells were present was estimated from reference gene primer amplification. The protocol was immunoSEQ multiplex PCR, while the TCRdb copy is restricted to in-frame clones and leaves out a portion. The V and J calls and clone size are taken from that table; D and trimming were inferred from the DNA. This sample has 200,000 or so clones, with 85% to 90% found just once.

This TCR was sampled from a woman aged 18-30 years in a cohort exposed to, infected with or recovered from COVID-19 (not recorded which). The source material was PBMCs or T cells enriched from blood (not recorded which). V usage is TRBV10-2 and J usage is TRBJ1-6; 7 nucleotides line up with TRBD1. The CDR3 loop reads CASSETGSHSPLHF. In DNA, the CDR3 is TGCGCCAGCAGCGAGACAGGGTCCCATTCACCCCTCCACTTT.